One sample yielded the 18 T cell receptor beta chains listed below, sequenced in a study of shared T cell receptors in the human thymus. Using immunoSEQ multiplex PCR, the repertoire was profiled, and TCRdb retains in-frame clones only, with some absent. The data show about 660,000 clones, with around 87% seen just once and just under 0.0095% held by the top ten. These records were also assigned to another study, of human thymus T cells.

Sequencing used thymocytes. The receptors stem from a boy younger than two with a congenital heart defect.

The V call is TRBV7-2, the J call TRBJ2-7, with D unclear. Germline V lookup: CDR1 SGHTA, CDR2 FQGNSA. V dropped 5 bases and J dropped 4 bases, with 9 bases sitting between them. The CDR3 is 12 residues long. The DNA of the CDR3 is TGTGCCAGCAGCCCCCCGGAGTACGAGCAGTACTTC. Amino acid sequence: CASSPPEYEQYF.

The genes are TRBV4-2 and TRBJ2-3; no definite D call. The V and J ends lost 5 bases and 0 bases respectively, with 12 bases between them. The CDR3 is made up of 15 amino acids. Germline CDR1 is LGHNA and CDR2 is YNFKEQ. The CDR3 sequence: CASSLADSSTDTQYF. Written as DNA, the CDR3 is TGTGCCAGCAGCTTGGCGGATTCGAGCACAGATACGCAGTATTTT.

This clone was picked up one time. The V and J genes are TRBV4-3 and TRBJ2-2; the match to TRBD1 covers 9 bases. This CDR3 is 19 amino acids long. Trimming cost V 2 bases and J 4 bases; bases outside gene matches: 14. Germline CDR1 and CDR2: LGHNA and YSLEER. DNA of the CDR3: TGCGCCAGCAGCCAACAACAGGGGGCGGACAGGGGCCCCACCGGGGAGCTGTTTTTT. This gives the protein CASSQQQGADRGPTGELFF.

The chain couples TRBV5-1 to TRBJ2-7, with a possible D match to TRBD1 (6 bases). V was trimmed by 0 bases and J by 0 bases, leaving 13 bases between them. From germline, CDR1 is SGHRS and CDR2 YFSETQ. This CDR3 spans 16 amino acids. Here the CDR3 reads CASSLVLRTDSYEQYF. As DNA, the CDR3 is TGCGCCAGCAGCTTGGTGTTAAGGACAGACTCCTACGAGCAGTACTTC.

V is TRBV4-1 and J is TRBJ1-5, with a possible D match to TRBD1 (6 bases). V was cut by 0 bases and J by 4 bases, with 16 bases left in between. The CDR3 has 17 residues. Looked up from germline, CDR1 is MGHRA and CDR2 is YSYEKL. CDR3 bases: TGCGCCAGCAGCCAAGATCGAGCAGGGGACACTAATCAGCCCCAGCATTTT. It encodes CASSQDRAGDTNQPQHF.

The chain joins TRBV5-3 to TRBJ2-1; no definite D call. TRBV5-3 counts as an open reading frame of uncertain function. The CDR3 loop spans 12 amino acids. V lost 2 bases to trimming and J lost 5 bases, with 5 bases between them. The CDR3 sequence: CARSFPDNEQFF. CDR3 nucleotide sequence: TGTGCCAGAAGCTTCCCGGACAATGAGCAGTTCTTC.

V and J are TRBV5-1 and TRBJ2-2; TRBD1 aligns across 8 bases. From germline, CDR1 is SGHRS and CDR2 YFSETQ. The CDR3 consists of 14 residues. The ends lost 7 bases at V and 0 bases at J; junction bases unmatched: 2. The CDR3 sequence is CASAGQANTGELFF. DNA of the CDR3: TGCGCCAGCGCGGGACAGGCGAACACCGGGGAGCTGTTTTTT.

The chain has TRBV7-6 and TRBJ1-1; TRBD1 might be the D (5 bases). Germline assignment: CDR1 SGHVS and CDR2 FNYEAQ. The V gene lost 3 bases and the J gene lost 0 bases, with 8 bases spanning the gap. The CDR3 consists of 14 residues. In nucleotides, the CDR3 is TGTGCCAGCAGCTTGGGGCCCTTGAACACTGAAGCTTTCTTT. Translation gives CASSLGPLNTEAFF. Combining the CDR3 with reference TRBV7-6 and TRBJ1-1 gives the whole variable domain GAGVSQSPRYKVTKRGQDVALRCDPISGHVSLYWYRQALGQGPEFLTYFNYEAQQDKSGLPNDRFSAERPEGSISTLTIQRTEQRDSAMYRCASSLGPLNTEAFFGQGTRLTVV.

The chain employs TRBV4-3 and TRBJ2-1; possibly TRBD2 for D (5 bases). The V and J ends lost 5 bases and 5 bases respectively, with 16 bases between them. The CDR3 has 15 amino acids. Germline-derived CDR1 and CDR2 are LGHNA and YSLEER. CDR3 nucleotide sequence: TGCGCCAGCAGCTCCAGAGGGCGGGCAGACAATGAGCAGTTCTTC. Its protein product is CASSSRGRADNEQFF.

V usage is TRBV21-1 and J usage is TRBJ2-2; the table's D call of TRBD1 was not tested on the DNA. TRBV21-1 is described as a pseudogene. The CDR3 contains 15 residues. The CDR3 is CASFETGVNPGELFF. DNA for the CDR3: TGTGCCAGCTTCGAGACAGGGGTTAACCCCGGGGAGCTGTTTTTT.

The chain is built from TRBV21-1 and TRBJ2-7; the listed D gene, TRBD1, was not tested against the DNA. TRBV21-1 is marked as a pseudogene. The CDR3 spans 20 residues. The CDR3 loop is CASSKVLTLTVRIPSYEQYF. DNA of the CDR3: TGTGCCAGCAGCAAAGTGTTAACTTTGACAGTCAGGATCCCTTCCTACGAGCAGTACTTC.

In its sample, this clone was seen once. V and J are TRBV14 and TRBJ2-2; 8 bases fit TRBD1. The V segment lost 3 bases and the J segment 1 base; nucleotides outside the gene matches: 7. This CDR3 comprises 17 residues. CDR1 is SGHDN, CDR2 FVKESK, per germline. The CDR3 DNA sequence: TGTGCCAGCAGCCACACCCGGGGGACAGGGAACACCGGGGAGCTGTTTTTT. Amino acids: CASSHTRGTGNTGELFF.

This sequence joins TRBV10-3 and TRBJ1-1; D unresolved. CDR1 is ENHRY, CDR2 SYGVKD, per germline. Trimming removed 11 bases at V and 4 bases at J, with 17 bases between. There are 13 residues in the CDR3. The DNA of the CDR3 is TGTGCCTTCCGAGGAGACCTGGTCACTGAAGCTTTCTTT. Amino acid sequence: CAFRGDLVTEAFF.

The chain links TRBV30 to TRBJ1-6, with 8 bases identical to TRBD1. There are 13 residues in the CDR3. V was pared by 3 bases and J by 6 bases, with 1 base of the junction left unmatched. CDR1 is GTSNPN and CDR2 is SVGIG in the germline V gene (reference sequence). The CDR3 is CAWRTGVNSPLHF. The CDR3 nucleotides read TGTGCCTGGAGGACAGGGGTTAATTCACCCCTCCACTTT.

The chain is built from TRBV27 and TRBJ2-7, with 9 bases fitting TRBD2. The CDR3 is made up of 14 amino acids. The germline V gene encodes CDR1 MNHEY and CDR2 SMNVEV (reference sequence). V lost 7 bases to trimming and J lost 4 bases; unmatched junction nucleotides: 8. CDR3 DNA: TGTGCCAGCAATCCCGCGGGGGGGATTTACGAGCAGTACTTC. The encoded protein is CASNPAGGIYEQYF.

The chain joins TRBV2 to TRBJ2-3; 10 bases are a match to TRBD2. Germline assignment: CDR1 SNHLY and CDR2 FYNNEI. The CDR3 sequence is 16 residues long. Germline trimming cut 6 bases from V and 6 bases from J; bases unmatched to any gene: 12. CDR3 residues: CASRVSGRRAMDTQYF. For the CDR3, the DNA is TGTGCCAGCAGGGTTAGCGGGAGGAGGGCTATGGATACGCAGTATTTT. The full variable domain, in which reference TRBV2 and TRBJ2-3 provide the parts outside the CDR3, is EPEVTQTPSHQVTQMGQEVILRCVPISNHLYFYWYRQILGQKVEFLVSFYNNEISEKSEIFDDQFSVERPDGSNFTLKIRSTKLEDSAMYFCASRVSGRRAMDTQYFGPGTRLTVL.

The chain carries TRBV5-4 and TRBJ2-2; D gene unclear. Germline CDR1 and CDR2: SGHNT and YYREEE (reference sequence). This CDR3 region has 14 residues. V lost 0 bases, J lost 9 bases, and 12 bases lay in between. This CDR3 is CASSLGPQKRELFF. The CDR3 bases are TGTGCCAGCAGCTTGGGACCACAGAAAAGGGAGCTGTTTTTT.

This sequence joins TRBV15 and TRBJ2-7, with TRBD1 identical over 7 bases. The germline CDR1 and CDR2 sequences are LNHNV and YYDKDF (reference sequence). The CDR3 consists of 15 residues. The V and J ends lost 1 base and 0 bases, in that order; junction bases with no gene match: 3. The CDR3 here is CATSRVRDSSYEQYF. The CDR3 DNA is TGTGCCACCAGCAGAGTTCGGGACAGCTCCTACGAGCAGTACTTC.